These T cell receptor beta chains were read from a single sample in a study of blood T cell repertoires in COVID-19. TCRdb keeps only in-frame clones here, not all; method: immunoSEQ multiplex PCR. The sample carries about 350,000 clones, roughly 90% recorded once. Material: peripheral blood. The receptors stem from a woman aged 60-75 years with COVID-19, enrolled during active disease. The CDR3 runs from the conserved cysteine through the conserved F or W. A D gene is named only where the DNA matches it firmly. Only part of the rows carry a size: once, few, many, or a class if the clone is expanded.

D	V	size	J	CDR3	DNA
TRBD2	TRBV5-1	.	TRBJ2-1	CASSLGGTSEGEQFF	TGCGCCAGCAGCTTGGGCGGGACTAGCGAGGGTGAGCAGTTCTTC
TRBD1	TRBV5-1	.	TRBJ2-7	CASSLGGTATYEQYF	TGCGCCAGCAGCTTGGGTGGGACAGCTACCTACGAGCAGTACTTC
TRBD1	TRBV14	once	TRBJ2-1	CASSQVSGQSSYNEQFF	TGTGCCAGCAGCCAAGTGTCGGGACAGAGTTCCTACAATGAGCAGTTCTTC
.	TRBV5-1	.	TRBJ1-4	CASSTGLLNEKLFF	TGCGCCAGCAGTACGGGACTGTTGAATGAAAAACTGTTTTTT
.	TRBV5-1	once	TRBJ2-7	CASSLGDLPSYEQYF	TGCGCCAGCAGCTTGGGGGACTTACCCTCCTACGAGCAGTACTTC
TRBD1	TRBV19	.	TRBJ1-1	CASRETGPYTEAFF	TGTGCCAGTAGAGAGACAGGGCCTTACACTGAAGCTTTCTTT
.	TRBV7-8	.	TRBJ2-7	CASSLASNYEQYF	TGTGCCAGCAGCTTAGCGAGTAACTACGAGCAGTACTTC
.	TRBV6-5	few	TRBJ1-5	CASSYSRFGNQPQHF	TGTGCCAGCAGTTACTCGAGATTTGGCAATCAGCCCCAGCATTTT
.	TRBV19	.	TRBJ1-6	CASSTRWDGRGPLHF	TGTGCCAGTAGTACCCGTTGGGACGGGCGGGGCCCCCTCCACTTT
TRBD2	TRBV9	.	TRBJ2-1	CASSVEERGGRIGFCEQFF	TGTGCCAGCAGCGTAGAAGAGCGGGGGGGCCGAATAGGTTTCTGTGAGCAGTTCTTC
.	TRBV4-1	.	TRBJ1-2	CASSQDRRVYGYTF	TGCGCCAGCAGCCAAGATAGGAGGGTCTATGGCTACACCTTC
.	TRBV29-1	.	TRBJ2-1	CSVTRRRDNEQFF	TGCAGCGTTACAAGGAGGAGAGACAATGAGCAGTTCTTC
TRBD2	TRBV5-6	.	TRBJ2-4	CASSRRLAGDIQYF	TGTGCCAGCAGTCGCAGACTAGCTGGTGACATTCAGTACTTC
.	TRBV7-6	.	TRBJ1-4	CASSLWSRTNEKLFF	TGTGCCAGCAGCTTATGGTCTCGAACAAATGAAAAACTGTTTTTT
TRBD1	TRBV5-1	.	TRBJ1-1	CASSAGQVNTEAFF	TGCGCCAGCAGCGCCGGACAGGTCAACACTGAAGCTTTCTTT
.	TRBV6-6	.	TRBJ2-1	CASSYPGAGGYNEQFF	TGTGCCAGCAGTTATCCGGGAGCAGGGGGCTACAATGAGCAGTTCTTC
.	TRBV3-1/TRBV3-2	.	TRBJ1-1	CASSLSGGRTEAFF	TGTGCCAGCAGCCTTTCCGGGGGGCGCACTGAAGCTTTCTTT
TRBD1	TRBV30	.	TRBJ1-6	CAWKDRGNSPLHF	TGTGCCTGGAAGGACAGGGGTAATTCACCCCTCCACTTT
TRBD2	TRBV3-1/TRBV3-2	.	TRBJ2-5	CASSQALGLGGFSQETQYF	TGTGCCAGCAGCCAAGCCCTCGGACTAGGCGGGTTTTCACAAGAGACCCAGTACTTC
.	TRBV12-3/TRBV12-4	.	TRBJ1-1	CASSRQVNTEAFF	TGTGCCAGCAGTCGACAGGTGAACACTGAAGCTTTCTTT
.	TRBV2	.	TRBJ2-5	CASRQERQQETQYF	TGTGCCAGCAGACAAGAGAGGCAGCAAGAGACCCAGTACTTC
TRBD1	TRBV11-2	.	TRBJ1-2	CASSTGTGGYGYTF	TGTGCCAGCAGCACCGGGACAGGGGGCTATGGCTACACCTTC
TRBD2	TRBV19	.	TRBJ2-7	CASSILAGRSYEQYF	TGTGCCAGTAGTATTCTAGCGGGGCGCTCCTACGAGCAGTACTTC
TRBD1	TRBV9	.	TRBJ2-7	CASSRPGTGGEQYF	TGTGCCAGCAGTCGACCCGGGACAGGGGGAGAGCAGTACTTC
.	TRBV28	once	TRBJ1-2	CASSLGDGRRAYGYTF	TGTGCCAGCAGTTTAGGAGACGGGCGCAGGGCCTATGGCTACACCTTC
.	TRBV3-1/TRBV3-2	.	TRBJ1-2	CASIQRGSQNGYTF	TGTGCCAGCATCCAGCGAGGGAGTCAGAATGGCTACACCTTC
.	TRBV7-9	.	TRBJ1-1	CASSLKTGITEAFF	TGTGCCAGCAGCTTAAAGACAGGTATCACTGAAGCTTTCTTT
.	TRBV7-9	once	TRBJ1-4	CASTRGTNEKLFF	TGTGCCAGCACCCGGGGAACTAATGAAAAACTGTTTTTT
.	TRBV5-1	once	TRBJ1-2	CASSLSVPGGGYTF	TGCGCCAGCAGCTTGTCGGTTCCGGGGGGTGGCTACACCTTC
.	TRBV7-2	.	TRBJ1-2	CASSSKQRANYGYTF	TGTGCCAGCAGCTCGAAACAGCGGGCTAACTATGGCTACACCTTC
.	TRBV18	few	TRBJ2-1	CASSPPRDNEQFF	TGTGCCAGCTCACCACCGAGAGACAATGAGCAGTTCTTC